The 11 T cell receptor beta chains given below trace back to one sample, sequenced in a study of T cells in Graves' hyperthyroidism and ophthalmopathy. Researchers amplified the TCR beta CDR3 regions from RNA transcripts. During a first-round RT-PCR of the TCR CDR3, the HTBI primer set was used. One entry per CDR3 protein results from TCRdb running MiXCR on the multiplex PCR reads. The sample lists about 700,000 distinct CDR3 sequences, about 14% seen once, with more than 8.5% in the top ten. Material for sequencing was blood. These TCRs come from a woman between 18 and 29 years old with Graves' hyperthyroidism.

This clonotype was seen ten or more times. The V gene is TRBV20-1, the J gene TRBJ1-2; unclear D gene. CDR3 size: 10 residues. Between the trimmed V and J ends, which lost 6 bases and 6 bases, there was a span of 8 bases. CDR1 and CDR2 (germline): DFQATT, SNEGSKA (reference sequence). Here the CDR3 reads CSAKRDGYTF. The CDR3 region has the DNA TGCAGTGCCAAAAGGGATGGCTACACCTTC.

There are a few counts of this clonotype. V is TRBV30 and J is TRBJ2-3, with 7 bases matching TRBD2. Germline CDR1 reads GTSNPN; CDR2 reads SVGIG (reference sequence). This CDR3 has 14 amino acids. Unmatched junction bases numbered 6, after V lost 0 bases and J lost 6 bases. CDR3 amino acids: CAWSVAGRRDTQYF. CDR3 coding DNA: TGTGCCTGGAGTGTAGCGGGGAGGAGGGATACGCAGTATTTT.

The gene calls are TRBV30 and TRBJ2-1; 12 bases are a match to TRBD2. CDR3 length: 16 residues. Germline CDR1 is GTSNPN and CDR2 is SVGIG (reference sequence). The CDR3 reads CTGWTSGAPIYNEQFF. The CDR3 nucleotides read TGTACCGGATGGACTAGCGGGGCACCCATCTACAATGAGCAGTTCTTC.

This clonotype was seen at least ten times. The V call is TRBV5-5, the J call TRBJ2-3; no clear D gene. The V gene's germline CDR1 is SGHKS and CDR2 YYEKEE (reference sequence). V was trimmed by 1 base and J by 8 bases, leaving 17 bases between them. The CDR3 contains 15 residues. Here the CDR3 reads CASSLKQLPQLTQYF. DNA of the CDR3: TGTGCCAGCAGCTTGAAACAGCTCCCACAGCTTACGCAGTATTTT.

Only a few counts were recorded for this clonotype. The gene calls are TRBV30 and TRBJ2-6; no clear D gene. The CDR3 is made up of 13 amino acids. From germline, CDR1 is GTSNPN and CDR2 SVGIG (reference sequence). Trimming pared 4 bases from V and 1 base from J, leaving 5 bases between. The CDR3 nucleotides are TGTGCCTGGATGGGGTCTGGGGCCAACGTCCTGACTTTC. Its translation: CAWMGSGANVLTF. Full variable domain (rest looked up from reference TRBV30 and TRBJ2-6): SQTIHQWPATLVQPVGSPLSLECTVEGTSNPNLYWYRQAAGRGLQLLFYSVGIGQISSEVPQNLSASRPQDRQFILSSKKLLLSDSGFYLCAWMGSGANVLTFGAGSRLTVL.

The V gene is TRBV20-1, the J gene TRBJ1-1, with 11 bases that match TRBD1. V was pared by 6 bases and J by 7 bases, with 10 bases of the junction left unmatched. This CDR3 region has 14 residues. CDR1 and CDR2 (germline): DFQATT, SNEGSKA (reference sequence). CDR3 protein: CSADGTGGRGEAFF. DNA of the CDR3: TGCAGTGCGGATGGGACAGGGGGGAGAGGTGAAGCTTTCTTT.

The sample holds a few counts of this clonotype. CDR3 region: CASRAGTGFFSNQPQHF. The CDR3 DNA follows: TGTGCCAGTAGGGCCGGGACAGGGTTCTTTAGCAATCAGCCCCAGCATTTT. The V gene is TRBV6-1, the J gene TRBJ1-5, with 9 bases lining up with TRBD1. The CDR3 length is 17 residues. Germline lookup yields CDR1 MNHNS and CDR2 SASEGT. Trimming cost V 9 bases and J 0 bases; bases outside gene matches: 12.

This clonotype was counted a few times. This rearrangement joins TRBV20-1 to TRBJ2-1; D not certain. V shed 1 base and J shed 0 bases, with 7 bases lying between them. The CDR3 is 14 residues long. The germline V gene has CDR1 DFQATT and CDR2 SNEGSKA (reference sequence). The CDR3 coding sequence is TGCAGTGCTAGAGTGTCCAACTCCTACAATGAGCAGTTCTTC. As protein: CSARVSNSYNEQFF.

This clonotype was detected a few times. The chain carries TRBV15 and TRBJ2-4; a possible D gene is TRBD1 (6 bases). V lost 1 base and J 0 bases, leaving 13 bases between the germline ends. There are 17 residues in the CDR3. Germline CDR1 reads LNHNV; CDR2 reads YYDKDF (reference sequence). CDR3 loop: CATSRGRDTVAKNIQYF. The DNA for the CDR3 is TGTGCCACCAGCAGAGGCAGGGACACGGTAGCCAAAAACATTCAGTACTTC.

This clonotype was observed a handful of times. The genes are TRBV27 and TRBJ2-1, with 10 bases that match TRBD1. V was clipped by 7 bases and J by 7 bases; unmatched bases: 4. Germline lookup yields CDR1 MNHEY and CDR2 SMNVEV (reference sequence). The CDR3 has 13 residues. The chain's CDR3 is CASIRTGGNEQFF. Here the CDR3 DNA reads TGTGCCAGCATCAGGACAGGGGGAAATGAGCAGTTCTTC.

This clonotype showed up many times. The CDR3 sequence: CASSFGLWGGDEQFF. The CDR3 DNA is TGTGCCAGCAGCTTCGGGTTGTGGGGCGGGGATGAGCAGTTCTTC. The rearrangement joins TRBV7-2 to TRBJ2-1; weak D call: TRBD2 (6 bases). The CDR3 length is 15 residues. Per germline, CDR1 SGHTA and CDR2 FQGNSA. Trimming cost V 3 bases and J 8 bases, with 17 bases left between them.